These 7 T cell receptor beta chains were all obtained from the same sample, sequenced in a study of T cell responses to AZD1222 COVID-19 vaccine. Profiling relied on immunoSEQ multiplex PCR, and the TCRdb table lists in-frame clones only, not all of them. This sample has about 150,000 clones, with less than 95% found just once. The sequencing here drew on peripheral blood, taken 28 days after the second AZD1222 dose. The receptors originated from an adult who received the AZD1222 COVID-19 vaccine.

The chain employs TRBV7-3 and TRBJ1-1; 8 bases map to TRBD1. The germline V gene has CDR1 SGHTA and CDR2 FQGTGA. After removal of 8 bases from V and 0 bases from J, the junction contained 2 bases not matched to a gene. The CDR3 has 13 amino acids. CDR3 amino acids: CASGQGMNTEAFF. CDR3 nucleotides: TGTGCCAGCGGACAGGGAATGAACACTGAAGCTTTCTTT.

By share, this clone counts as medium-sized (0.01 to 0.1%). V gene TRBV6-2 or TRBV6-3 combines with J gene TRBJ1-1, with D perhaps TRBD1 (6 bases). This CDR3 comprises 14 residues. V gave up 7 bases and J gave up 4 bases, with 16 bases separating them. Per the germline V gene, CDR1 is MNHEY and CDR2 is SVGEGT. The CDR3 nucleotides read TGTGCCAGCATTTTCTCTGGGGGGCGCACTGAAGCTTTCTTT. The encoded protein is CASIFSGGRTEAFF.

The genes are TRBV19 and TRBJ2-7, with D maybe TRBD1 (5 bases). Germline V gives CDR1 LNHDA, CDR2 SQIVND (reference sequence). The CDR3 consists of 15 residues. V was shortened by 0 bases and J by 2 bases, with 11 bases between the two germline ends. The CDR3 spells CASSIEGRTTYEQYF. The CDR3 region has the DNA TGTGCCAGTAGTATAGAGGGGCGGACCACCTACGAGCAGTACTTC. The variable domain in full, with the rest retrieved from reference TRBV19 and TRBJ2-7, is DGGITQSPKYLFRKEGQNVTLSCEQNLNHDAMYWYRQDPGQGLRLIYYSQIVNDFQKGDIAEGYSVSREKKESFPLTVTSAQKNPTAFYLCASSIEGRTTYEQYFGPGTRLTVT.

This clone has a handful of counts. V is TRBV28 and J is TRBJ1-4; D gene unclear. The CDR3 extends over 13 amino acids. Germline V CDR1 and CDR2: MDHEN, SYDVKM. V lost 7 bases to trimming and J lost 4 bases, with 10 bases between them. CDR3 loop: CASKGGGNEKLFF. The CDR3 coding sequence is TGTGCCAGCAAGGGAGGAGGTAATGAAAAACTGTTTTTT. The full variable domain, completed using reference TRBV28 and TRBJ1-4, is DVKVTQSSRYLVKRTGEKVFLECVQDMDHENMFWYRQDPGLGLRLIYFSYDVKMKEKGDIPEGYSVSREKKERFSLILESASTNQTSMYLCASKGGGNEKLFFGSGTQLSVL.

The chain carries TRBV7-2 and TRBJ1-1; 7 nucleotides line up with TRBD1. The CDR3 sequence is 13 residues long. The ends lost 4 bases at V and 1 base at J; junction bases unmatched: 0. Per the germline V gene, CDR1 is SGHTA and CDR2 is FQGNSA. The CDR3 is CASSYRGNTEAFF. DNA for the CDR3: TGTGCCAGCAGCTACAGGGGGAACACTGAAGCTTTCTTT. The complete variable domain, with remaining parts taken from reference TRBV7-2 and TRBJ1-1, reads GAGVSQSPSNKVTEKGKDVELRCDPISGHTALYWYRQSLGQGLEFLIYFQGNSAPDKSGLPSDRFSAERTGGSVSTLTIQRTQQEDSAVYLCASSYRGNTEAFFGQGTRLTVV.

This sequence joins TRBV7-9 and TRBJ1-2; D gene unclear. In germline, CDR1 is SEHNR, CDR2 FQNEAQ (reference sequence). V dropped 5 bases and J dropped 2 bases, with 9 bases sitting between them. CDR3 size: 13 residues. CDR3 amino acids: CASSATENYGYTF. The CDR3 region has the DNA TGTGCCAGCAGCGCGACGGAGAACTATGGCTACACCTTC.

This chain uses TRBV11-3 with TRBJ2-1, with a weak D call TRBD2 (6 bases). Germline CDR1 reads SGHNT; CDR2 reads YENEEA. The CDR3 runs 14 residues. V dropped 1 base and J dropped 5 bases, with 9 bases sitting between them. DNA of the CDR3: TGTGCCAGCAGCTTAGGCGGGACTCACAATGAGCAGTTCTTC. The encoded protein is CASSLGGTHNEQFF.